A single sample gave rise to the 29 T cell receptor beta chains below, sequenced in a study of blood T cell repertoires in COVID-19. Produced via immunoSEQ multiplex PCR; TCRdb's table is partial and in-frame only. The sample consists of about 270,000 clones, over 75% of them appearing once. Sequencing was done on a sample of peripheral blood. These receptors all come from a human donor in a cohort sampled during active COVID-19.

The chain joins TRBV19 to TRBJ2-5; D unclear. V was pared by 4 bases and J by 0 bases, with 9 bases between. The CDR3 length is 14 residues. Germline V gene sequence: CDR1 LNHDA, CDR2 SQIVND (reference sequence). The CDR3 nucleotides are TGTGCCAGTAGTAGTGACACGTACCAAGAGACCCAGTACTTC. It is translated as CASSSDTYQETQYF.

The chain has TRBV6-2 or TRBV6-3 and TRBJ2-2; TRBD1 matches at 10 bases. This CDR3 comprises 16 residues. Germline V gene data show CDR1 as MNHEY and CDR2 as SVGEGT. V dropped 6 bases and J dropped 7; count of bases not matched to a gene: 11. The CDR3: CASSKPGQGRIGELFF. CDR3 DNA sequence: TGTGCCAGCAGCAAACCGGGACAGGGGAGGATCGGGGAGCTGTTTTTT.

Here the CDR3 reads CATDGGTSGRALDEQYF. Written as DNA, the CDR3 is TGTGCCACCGACGGGGGGACTAGCGGGAGGGCCTTGGACGAGCAGTACTTC. The genes are TRBV2 and TRBJ2-7, with TRBD2 matching over 16 bases. Trimming cost V 10 bases and J 5 bases; bases outside gene matches: 14. Looked up from germline, CDR1 is SNHLY and CDR2 is FYNNEI. This CDR3 is built from 17 residues.

The V and J genes are TRBV24-1 and TRBJ2-2; D uncertain. Germline V gene lookup returns CDR1 KGHDR and CDR2 SFDVKD. The length of the CDR3 is 13 residues. Trimming removed 1 base at V and 7 bases at J, with 6 bases between. The CDR3 is CATSDFSSGELFF. The CDR3 region has the DNA TGTGCCACCAGTGATTTTTCGAGCGGGGAGCTGTTTTTT.

The chain couples TRBV10-2 to TRBJ2-2; 12 bases align to TRBD2. The CDR3 is 15 amino acids. The V segment lost 11 bases and the J segment 0 bases; nucleotides outside the gene matches: 4. CDR1 is WSHSY, CDR2 SAAADI, per germline. CDR3 DNA sequence: TGCGCCGCGACTAGCGGGAGCCCGAACACCGGGGAGCTGTTTTTT. This encodes CAATSGSPNTGELFF.

The rearrangement joins TRBV4-2 to TRBJ2-7; no definite D call. Germline loops: CDR1 LGHNA, CDR2 YNFKEQ. V lost 4 bases, J lost 4 bases, and 17 bases lay in between. The CDR3 contains 15 residues. As DNA, the CDR3 is TGTGCCAGCAGCCCCGCCTTACAGACAATGTACGAGCAGTACTTC. Protein: CASSPALQTMYEQYF.

V gene TRBV5-1 combines with J gene TRBJ2-3, with TRBD1 matching 7 bases. Germline V lookup: CDR1 SGHRS, CDR2 YFSETQ. V was clipped by 4 bases and J by 4 bases; unmatched bases: 6. The CDR3 totals 14 residues. DNA of the CDR3: TGCGCCAGCAGCCCACAGGGGAACTCAGATACGCAGTATTTT. It specifies CASSPQGNSDTQYF.

The rearrangement joins TRBV9 to TRBJ2-5; 9 nucleotides match TRBD2. V gave up 0 bases and J gave up 5 bases; unmatched junction bases: 5. Germline V lookup: CDR1 SGDLS, CDR2 YYNGEE. CDR3 length: 15 residues. CDR3: CASSVGLAVRETQYF. The CDR3 DNA reads as TGTGCCAGCAGCGTAGGACTAGCGGTCCGGGAGACCCAGTACTTC.

The J gene is TRBJ1-2, the V gene TRBV7-2; D is uncertain. The length of the CDR3 is 13 residues. Per germline, CDR1 SGHTA and CDR2 FQGNSA. V was clipped by 3 bases and J by 4 bases, with 9 bases between them. The CDR3 nucleotides are TGTGCCAGCAGCTTCGGTGGAGGCTATGGCTACACCTTC. Amino acids: CASSFGGGYGYTF.

The chain recombines TRBV9 with TRBJ2-7, with D tentatively TRBD1 (6 bases). Trimming shortened V by 4 bases and J by 3 bases, and 14 bases separated the two germline ends. CDR1 is SGDLS, CDR2 YYNGEE, per germline. The length of the CDR3 is 14 residues. CDR3: CASSWRGGNYEQYF. CDR3 DNA sequence: TGTGCCAGCAGCTGGAGAGGGGGAAACTACGAGCAGTACTTC.

The chain couples TRBV14 to TRBJ1-1; D gene unclear. CDR3 length: 13 amino acids. Germline CDR1 and CDR2: SGHDN and FVKESK. V lost 4 bases, J lost 0 bases, and 6 bases lay in between. DNA for the CDR3: TGTGCCAGCAGCCTATATATGAACACTGAAGCTTTCTTT. Protein product: CASSLYMNTEAFF.

The chain links TRBV5-1 to TRBJ2-4; 9 positions match TRBD1. This CDR3 has 15 residues. The germline V gene encodes CDR1 SGHRS and CDR2 YFSETQ. J was trimmed by 4 bases and V by 0 bases; bases with no gene match: 2. The CDR3 reads CASSLGGTGKNIQYF. The CDR3 DNA is TGCGCCAGCAGCTTGGGCGGGACAGGGAAAAACATTCAGTACTTC.

V is TRBV19 and J is TRBJ2-7, with 12 bases matching TRBD2. Germline V lookup: CDR1 LNHDA, CDR2 SQIVND (reference sequence). Trimming cost V 4 bases and J 4 bases; bases outside gene matches: 2. The CDR3 consists of 14 residues. CDR3 region: CASSRLAGVYEQYF. The DNA of the CDR3 is TGTGCCAGTAGTAGACTAGCGGGAGTTTACGAGCAGTACTTC.

The chain has TRBV18 and TRBJ2-1, with 7 bases aligning to TRBD1. Germline V gene data show CDR1 as KGHSH and CDR2 as LQKENI. J was trimmed by 0 bases and V by 3 bases; bases with no gene match: 2. The CDR3 sequence is 15 residues long. This CDR3 is CASSPRQGSYNEQFF. DNA for the CDR3: TGTGCCAGCTCACCCCGACAGGGCTCCTACAATGAGCAGTTCTTC.

This chain uses TRBV28 with TRBJ1-5; D might be TRBD1 (6 bases). Trimming cost V 6 bases and J 0 bases, with 12 bases left between them. CDR1 and CDR2 from the germline V gene are MDHEN and SYDVKM. The CDR3 has 15 residues. CDR3 protein: CASSQQGYSNQPQHF. Written as DNA, the CDR3 is TGTGCCAGCAGCCAGCAGGGGTATAGCAATCAGCCCCAGCATTTT.

The chain has TRBV28 and TRBJ1-1, with a possible D match to TRBD1 (5 bases). Between the trimmed V and J ends, which lost 5 bases and 3 bases, there was a span of 10 bases. The V gene's germline CDR1 is MDHEN and CDR2 SYDVKM. The CDR3 loop spans 13 amino acids. In DNA, the CDR3 is TGTGCCAGCAGTGAGACCAGGGACACTGAAGCTTTCTTT. The encoded protein is CASSETRDTEAFF.

The chain is built from TRBV28 and TRBJ1-5; tentatively, D is TRBD1 (5 bases). Germline V lookup: CDR1 MDHEN, CDR2 SYDVKM. The CDR3 is made up of 15 amino acids. V was cut by 3 bases and J by 7 bases, with 16 bases left in between. Written as DNA, the CDR3 is TGTGCCAGCAGTTTTACGGACACCCTTGGGCAGCCCCAGCATTTT. It codes for CASSFTDTLGQPQHF.

The rearrangement joins TRBV6-5 to TRBJ1-2; D is uncertain. Germline V gene data show CDR1 as MNHEY and CDR2 as SVGAGI. The CDR3 runs 13 residues. The ends were cut back, 6 bases at V and 0 bases at J, with 8 bases in the middle. The CDR3 DNA is TGTGCCAGCAGACTTCAAACTAACTATGGCTACACCTTC. Translation: CASRLQTNYGYTF.

The gene calls are TRBV2 and TRBJ1-1; 9 nucleotides align to TRBD1. Germline V lookup: CDR1 SNHLY, CDR2 FYNNEI. J gave up 11 bases and V 1 base, and 14 bases lay outside the gene matches. The CDR3 loop spans 16 amino acids. The CDR3 is CASSEGGTGPGLMAFF. CDR3 nucleotide sequence: TGTGCCAGCAGTGAAGGGGGGACAGGGCCGGGTTTGATGGCTTTCTTT.

This sequence joins TRBV5-1 and TRBJ1-2; 10 bases are a match to TRBD1. Germline CDR1 reads SGHRS; CDR2 reads YFSETQ. V lost 4 bases and J lost 5; bases outside the gene matches: 8. The length of the CDR3 is 15 residues. The CDR3 protein is CASSSRDRGPYGYTF. The CDR3 DNA is TGCGCCAGCAGCAGCCGGGACAGGGGACCTTATGGCTACACCTTC.

The chain carries TRBV28 and TRBJ1-1, with D perhaps matching TRBD1 (5 bases). This CDR3 contains 12 residues. V gave up 2 bases and J gave up 8 bases, with 9 bases separating them. The germline CDR1 and CDR2 sequences are MDHEN and SYDVKM. The CDR3 DNA follows: TGTGCCAGCAGTTTAGGGGGGGGAGAAGCTTTCTTT. The encoded protein is CASSLGGGEAFF.

The V gene is TRBV5-5, the J gene TRBJ1-2; the D gene is possibly TRBD1 (6 bases). Trimming shortened V by 1 base and J by 3 bases, and 16 bases separated the two germline ends. CDR1 and CDR2 (germline): SGHKS, YYEKEE (reference sequence). The CDR3 extends over 16 amino acids. The DNA of the CDR3 is TGTGCCAGCAGCTTGAGTCCGGACAGCTCCTACTATGGCTACACCTTC. This codes for CASSLSPDSSYYGYTF.

The rearrangement uses TRBV30 and TRBJ2-7; no clear D. V was clipped by 2 bases and J by 4 bases, with 6 bases between them. The CDR3 has 11 residues. CDR1 and CDR2 (germline): GTSNPN, SVGIG (reference sequence). The CDR3 protein is CAWSLRYEQYF. The DNA of the CDR3 is TGTGCCTGGAGTCTACGTTACGAGCAGTACTTC.

This clone was observed a single time. The sample holds other DNA sequences that translate to the same CDR3. V and J are TRBV10-3 and TRBJ2-7; D is uncertain. V was clipped by 4 bases and J by 1 base, with 2 bases between them. This CDR3 has 11 residues. CDR1 and CDR2 (germline): ENHRY, SYGVKD. CDR3 sequence (DNA): TGTGCCATCAGTGCTTCCTACGAGCAGTACTTC. It translates to CAISASYEQYF.

This rearrangement joins TRBV3-1 (or the pseudogene TRBV3-2) to TRBJ1-4, with D uncertain. CDR3 length equals 13 residues. V lost 2 bases to trimming and J lost 5 bases, with 6 bases between them. Looked up from germline, CDR1 is LGHDT and CDR2 is YNNKEL (reference sequence). For the CDR3, the DNA is TGTGCCAGCAGCCAATTGCGGAATGAAAAACTGTTTTTT. Amino acid sequence: CASSQLRNEKLFF.

This rearrangement joins TRBV6-1 to TRBJ2-7, with 7 positions matching TRBD2. Germline V lookup: CDR1 MNHNS, CDR2 SASEGT. V gave up 0 bases and J gave up 3 bases; unmatched junction bases: 5. CDR3 length: 15 residues. CDR3: CASSEAVLASYEQYF. The CDR3 DNA sequence: TGTGCCAGCAGTGAAGCAGTACTAGCGAGCTACGAGCAGTACTTC.

The rearrangement links TRBV4-1 to TRBJ2-7; maybe TRBD1 (5 bases). This CDR3 has 13 amino acids. Germline V gene lookup returns CDR1 MGHRA and CDR2 YSYEKL. V gave up 2 bases and J gave up 6 bases, with 11 bases separating them. This chain's CDR3 is CASSQPDTPEQYF. CDR3 DNA: TGCGCCAGCAGCCAACCGGACACCCCCGAGCAGTACTTC.

The chain couples TRBV10-3 to TRBJ2-1, with 7 bases matching TRBD2. V shed 3 bases and J 8 bases; nucleotides not matched to a gene: 10. The CDR3 contains 15 residues. Per germline, CDR1 ENHRY and CDR2 SYGVKD. The CDR3 DNA reads as TGTGCCATCAGTGATCGAGGACTAGTCTTAGATGAGCAGTTCTTC. Protein: CAISDRGLVLDEQFF.

The rearrangement uses TRBV21-1 and TRBJ2-2; TRBD2 reflects the table's D call only, with no check against the DNA. TRBV21-1 corresponds to a pseudogene. This CDR3 comprises 18 residues. The CDR3 sequence: CASSLFAGGGSNTGELFF. The CDR3 bases are TGTGCCAGCAGCCTTTTCGCGGGAGGGGGGTCGAACACCGGGGAGCTGTTTTTT.